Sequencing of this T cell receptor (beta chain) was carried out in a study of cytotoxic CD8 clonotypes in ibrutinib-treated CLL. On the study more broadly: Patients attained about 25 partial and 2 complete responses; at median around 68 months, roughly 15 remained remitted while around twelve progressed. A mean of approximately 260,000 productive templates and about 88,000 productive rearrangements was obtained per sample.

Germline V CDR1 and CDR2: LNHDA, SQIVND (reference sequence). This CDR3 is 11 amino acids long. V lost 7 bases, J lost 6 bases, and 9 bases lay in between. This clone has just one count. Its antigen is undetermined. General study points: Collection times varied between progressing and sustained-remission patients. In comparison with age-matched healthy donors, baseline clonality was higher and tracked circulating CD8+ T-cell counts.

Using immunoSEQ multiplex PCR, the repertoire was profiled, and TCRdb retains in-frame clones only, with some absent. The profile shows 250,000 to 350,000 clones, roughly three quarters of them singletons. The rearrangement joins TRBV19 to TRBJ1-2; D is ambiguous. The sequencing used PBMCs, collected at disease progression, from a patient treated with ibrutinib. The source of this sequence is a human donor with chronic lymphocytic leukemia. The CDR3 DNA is TGTGCCAGTACTGCCGGGCATGGCTACACCTTC. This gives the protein CASTAGHGYTF.